This T cell receptor (beta chain) was identified during a study of PD-1 blockade in mismatch repair-deficient tumors. In the study overall: Enrolled about 2012-2016, patients had progressing, pretreated mismatch repair-deficient cancers of 11 to 13 types. Study-wide findings and caveats: Tumor-resident clones, often absent from pretreatment blood, expanded after pembrolizumab and then contracted.

V lost 2 bases, J lost 1 base, and 12 bases stayed unmatched. CDR3 length equals 18 residues. The germline V gene encodes CDR1 MGHRA and CDR2 YSYEKL. Turning to this clone: What it recognizes is unknown.

PCR or immunohistochemistry showed mismatch repair deficiency in every enrolled patient. A few pembrolizumab responders had their TCRs sequenced. The assay was immunoSEQ multiplex PCR, and TCRdb's table has in-frame clones only and misses some. Of tens of thousands of clones listed, around 89% are singletons. This clonotype originated in an adult with mismatch repair-deficient cancer. Sequencing used peripheral blood, obtained 52 weeks after starting pembrolizumab. V usage is TRBV4-1 and J usage is TRBJ2-5, with 8 bases fitting TRBD2. The CDR3: CASSQIVASGSGQETQYF. The CDR3 bases are TGCGCCAGCAGCCAAATAGTTGCAAGCGGGAGCGGCCAAGAGACCCAGTACTTC.